The rows below give T cell receptor beta chains drawn from one sample of a study of naive and memory T cell subsets. TCRdb passed the UMI-ligation and nested PCR reads through MiXCR, listing each CDR3 protein once. The data show roughly 92,000 distinct CDR3 sequences, about 11% seen once. Source material: naive CD4+ T cells from blood. The receptors stem from a human donor in good health. The CDR3 runs from the conserved cysteine through the conserved F or W. A D gene is named only where the DNA matches it firmly. Part of the rows lack a size; the others show once, few, many or a class for expanded clones.

clone_size	j_call	v_call	d_call	cdr3_nt	cdr3_aa
-	TRBJ2-7	TRBV7-8	TRBD1	TGTGCCAGCAGCCAGGACAGGGGACGTTCCTACGAGCAGTACTTC	CASSQDRGRSYEQYF
few	TRBJ1-2	TRBV6-2/TRBV6-3	-	TGTGCCAGCAGTCTGCCTCCAGGCTACACCTTC	CASSLPPGYTF
-	TRBJ2-7	TRBV9	-	TGTGCCAGCAGCGTAGCTGGGCAGGGATGGGACGAGCAGTACTTC	CASSVAGQGWDEQYF
-	TRBJ2-1	TRBV2	-	TGTGCCACAGGACCTGACTGGGGTGAGCAGTTCTTC	CATGPDWGEQFF
many	TRBJ2-1	TRBV6-2/TRBV6-3	TRBD2	TGTGCCAGCAGTTACCAACGATGGACTAGCGGGGGTCCGAGCTCCTACAATGAGCAGTTCTTC	CASSYQRWTSGGPSSYNEQFF
many	TRBJ2-3	TRBV18	-	TGTGCCAGCTCACCACGTCAGCTTAGCACAGATACGCAGTATTTT	CASSPRQLSTDTQYF
-	TRBJ2-2	TRBV24-1	-	TGTGCCACCAGTGCAAAACAGATTTCGAACACCGGGGAGCTGTTTTTT	CATSAKQISNTGELFF
few	TRBJ2-7	TRBV25-1	-	TGTGCCAGCAGTGAATCGGAGCACCCCTCCTACGAGCAGTACTTC	CASSESEHPSYEQYF
many	TRBJ2-3	TRBV6-6	-	TGTGCCAGCAGTTACTCTATGAGCGAGCCCACAGATACGCAGTATTTT	CASSYSMSEPTDTQYF
many	TRBJ2-1	TRBV12-3/TRBV12-4	-	TGTGCCAGCAGCTCCGGACAGGCGGGGTACAATGAGCAGTTCTTC	CASSSGQAGYNEQFF
few	TRBJ2-4	TRBV2	TRBD2	TGTGCGGTAGCTAGCGGGGCCGCACTAGCCAAAAACATTCAGTACTTC	CAVASGAALAKNIQYF
few	TRBJ2-3	TRBV20-1	-	TGCAGTGCTAAACTAGAGGGCACAGATACGCAGTATTTT	CSAKLEGTDTQYF
many	TRBJ2-1	TRBV3-1	TRBD2	TGTGCCAGCAGCCTCCTAGCGGGGACGTACAATGAGCAGTTCTTC	CASSLLAGTYNEQFF
many	TRBJ2-7	TRBV6-2/TRBV6-3	-	TGTGCCAGCAGTTACGCAGGGGTCCACGAGCAGTACTTC	CASSYAGVHEQYF
-	TRBJ2-1	TRBV7-2	TRBD2	TGTGCCAGCAGCCATCCTGTCCGGGGGGACAATGAGCAGTTCTTC	CASSHPVRGDNEQFF
-	TRBJ2-3	TRBV7-9	-	TGTGCCAGCAGCTTATCATCGGGTCCGGATACGCAGTATTTT	CASSLSSGPDTQYF
few	TRBJ2-1	TRBV9	TRBD1	TGTGCCAGCAGCGTAAGACAGGGGGCCCTCAATGAGCAGTTCTTC	CASSVRQGALNEQFF
few	TRBJ2-7	TRBV5-4	TRBD1	TGTGCCAGCAGTATAGGGGGCCTCCCATACGAGCAGTACTTC	CASSIGGLPYEQYF
few	TRBJ2-1	TRBV7-9	-	TGTGCCAGCAGCTTCGGTCTATTCAATGAGCAGTTCTTC	CASSFGLFNEQFF
few	TRBJ2-3	TRBV5-1	-	TGCGCCAGCAGCTTGGGCGGACCGTTAGATACGCAGTATTTT	CASSLGGPLDTQYF
many	TRBJ2-7	TRBV27	-	TGTGCCAGCAGTTCTGACCACTCCTACGAGCAGTACTTC	CASSSDHSYEQYF
-	TRBJ2-1	TRBV24-1	TRBD2	TGTGCCACCAGCCTTGGACTAGTCGGACAAAACTTGGCGACATACAATGAGCAGTTCTTC	CATSLGLVGQNLATYNEQFF
many	TRBJ2-1	TRBV20-1	TRBD2	TGCAGTGCAACTAGCGGGAAATACAATGAGCAGTTCTTC	CSATSGKYNEQFF
few	TRBJ2-1	TRBV20-1	-	TGCAGTGCTACCGGGGTGAGCTCCTACAATGAGCAGTTCTTC	CSATGVSSYNEQFF
-	TRBJ1-5	TRBV15	TRBD1	TGTGCCACCAGCCCGCTTGACAGGGGGGATCAGCCCCAGCATTTT	CATSPLDRGDQPQHF
few	TRBJ2-5	TRBV7-3	-	TGTGCCAGCAGCTTAACTAACCAAGAGACCCAGTACTTC	CASSLTNQETQYF
-	TRBJ2-1	TRBV3-1	TRBD2	TGTGCCAGCAGCCCCCTTCTTGGCGGGAGTCGTAGAAATGAGCAGTTCTTC	CASSPLLGGSRRNEQFF
few	TRBJ2-2	TRBV15	TRBD1	TGTGCCACGACAGGGGGCAGCGCCGGGGAGCTGTTTTTT	CATTGGSAGELFF
few	TRBJ2-1	TRBV20-1	-	TGCAGTGCTCCCCTGCAGTTAGACAATGAGCAGTTCTTC	CSAPLQLDNEQFF
-	TRBJ1-6	TRBV9	-	TGTGCCAGCAGCGTAGGGGTTGAGAATAATTCACCCCTCCACTTT	CASSVGVENNSPLHF
-	TRBJ2-7	TRBV5-1	-	TGCGCCAGCAGCGTTGCGGGACCGGATCGAGTGCAGTACTTC	CASSVAGPDRVQYF
few	TRBJ1-6	TRBV21-1	-	TGTGCCAGCAGCAAAGAGACAGGCAATTCACCCCTCCACTTT	CASSKETGNSPLHF
-	TRBJ1-2	TRBV5-4	TRBD1	TGTGCCAGCAGCCCCGGCCCCGGGACAGGGGGCTATGGCTACACCTTC	CASSPGPGTGGYGYTF
many	TRBJ2-3	TRBV29-1	TRBD1	TGCAGCGTTGGCCGGGACAGGGGTACAGATACGCAGTATTTT	CSVGRDRGTDTQYF
many	TRBJ2-1	TRBV12-3/TRBV12-4	-	TGTGCCATCCGGGCCGCCGGGTATGAGCAGTTCTTC	CAIRAAGYEQFF
-	TRBJ2-7	TRBV12-3/TRBV12-4	TRBD2	TGTGCCAGCAGGAGACTAGCGGGAGGGCCTTCCGAGCAGTACTTC	CASRRLAGGPSEQYF
-	TRBJ1-5	TRBV28	TRBD1	TGTGCCAGCAATCCGGGACAGTATCAGCCCCAGCATTTT	CASNPGQYQPQHF
few	TRBJ1-6	TRBV12-3/TRBV12-4	-	TGTGCCAGCAGTGCCGGGGATCCCAATTCACCCCTCCACTTT	CASSAGDPNSPLHF
many	TRBJ2-7	TRBV20-1	-	TGCAGTGCTAGGTCGGGGTCGAGCTCCTACGAGCAGTACTTC	CSARSGSSSYEQYF
-	TRBJ1-2	TRBV27	TRBD1	TGTGCCAGCAGAGACAGGGGGGACTATGGCTACACCTTC	CASRDRGDYGYTF
few	TRBJ2-6	TRBV29-1	-	TGCAGCGTCTCTACCGGGGGCTCTGGGGCCAACGTCCTGACTTTC	CSVSTGGSGANVLTF
many	TRBJ2-3	TRBV3-1	TRBD2	TGTGCCAGCAGCCGAGGACTAGCGGGAGTCGATACGCAGTATTTT	CASSRGLAGVDTQYF
-	TRBJ2-7	TRBV6-2/TRBV6-3	-	TGTGCCAGCAGTCTAGGGGGTCTCCGGGACTGGACCTATGAGCAGTACTTC	CASSLGGLRDWTYEQYF